This TCR beta chain stems from a study of regulatory T cells in long-lasting Graves disease. Arm-PCR of CDR3 regions and iRepertoire HTBI primers were the basis on which TCR beta libraries were built. A single record per CDR3 protein comes from TCRdb applying MiXCR to the multiplex PCR reads. The top ten hold 22% of the sample, which has hundreds of thousands of distinct CDR3 sequences, 15% to 17% seen once. The V end was cut by 4 bases, the J end by 1 base, with 4 bases between. Per the germline V gene, CDR1 is SGHTA and CDR2 is FQGNSA. CDR3 size: 12 residues. Time point specified: newly diagnosed GD, antithyroid drugs for less than 3 months. The TCR library was made from RNA that had been extracted from PBMCs in TRIzol. This clonotype was picked up many times.

V usage is TRBV7-2 and J usage is TRBJ1-1; no clear D. The source material was peripheral blood mononuclear cells (PBMCs), sampled at new diagnosis, from a patient treated with antithyroid drugs. The TCR sequence derives from a female donor with Graves disease. The CDR3 loop is CTSSYGNTEAFF. Here the CDR3 DNA reads TGTACCAGCAGCTACGGGAACACTGAAGCTTTCTTT.